These 10 T cell receptor beta chains originate from one sample sequenced in a study of cytomegalovirus exposure and HLA in healthy donors. The PCR contained 60 Vbeta and 13 Jbeta primers. Clones were sequenced by immunoSEQ multiplex PCR, and TCRdb holds only the in-frame ones, with some missing. The repertoire holds roughly 150,000 clones, with over 60% as singletons. Sequencing was performed on PBMCs. These TCRs come from a man aged 35-49 years in good health and CMV-seronegative.

There are a few counts of this clone. The rearrangement links TRBV7-7 to TRBJ2-5; 12 bases align to TRBD1. The CDR3 runs to 15 residues. The V gene's germline CDR1 is SSHAT and CDR2 FNYEAQ (reference sequence). After removal of 5 bases from V and 4 bases from J, the junction contained 5 bases not matched to a gene. CDR3 sequence reads: CASSLGQGASETQYF. As DNA, the CDR3 is TGTGCCAGCAGCCTGGGACAGGGGGCGTCAGAGACCCAGTACTTC. Variable domain in full (rest from reference TRBV7-7 and TRBJ2-5): GAGVSQSPRYKVTKRGQDVTLRCDPISSHATLYWYQQALGQGPEFLTYFNYEAQPDKSGLPSDRFSAERPEGSISTLTIQRTEQRDSAMYRCASSLGQGASETQYFGPGTRLLVL.

This clone was seen a handful of times. The chain has TRBV29-1 and TRBJ1-4; D is unclear. Between the trimmed V and J ends, which lost 5 bases and 5 bases, there was a span of 6 bases. Germline V lookup: CDR1 SQVTM, CDR2 ANQGSEA. This CDR3 is built from 11 residues. In DNA form, the CDR3 reads TGCAGCGTTTTCCAGAATGAAAAACTGTTTTTT. This codes for CSVFQNEKLFF.

This sequence joins TRBV6-5 and TRBJ1-3, with D unresolved. CDR1 MNHEY and CDR2 SVGAGI come from the germline V gene. The CDR3 is 16 residues long. Trimming left V 2 bases short and J 2 bases short, with 13 bases between. CDR3 sequence reads: CASSYDTVPTGNTIYF. The CDR3 DNA reads as TGTGCCAGCAGTTACGACACAGTCCCCACTGGAAACACCATATATTTT.

This rearrangement joins TRBV5-1 to TRBJ2-7, with 12 bases identical to TRBD2. V trimming: 5 bases; J trimming: 4 bases; junction bases outside the gene matches: 4. Germline CDR1 and CDR2: SGHRS and YFSETQ. The length of the CDR3 is 14 residues. The CDR3 nucleotides are TGCGCCAGCAGGACTAGCGGGGGCGGTTACGAGCAGTACTTC. This translates into CASRTSGGGYEQYF.

This sequence joins TRBV18 and TRBJ1-1, with 7 bases matching TRBD1. The V gene's germline CDR1 is KGHSH and CDR2 LQKENI. The CDR3 runs to 15 residues. Trimming at V came to 6 bases and at J to 0 bases, leaving 7 bases not matched to a gene. The CDR3 DNA is TGTGCCAGCTCCCCAGGGGGGGGAGTGAACACTGAAGCTTTCTTT. This gives the protein CASSPGGGVNTEAFF. Full variable domain (rest looked up from reference TRBV18 and TRBJ1-1): NAGVMQNPRHLVRRRGQEARLRCSPMKGHSHVYWYRQLPEEGLKFMVYLQKENIIDESGMPKERFSAEFPKEGPSILRIQQVVRGDSAAYFCASSPGGGVNTEAFFGQGTRLTVV.

The chain is built from TRBV5-1 and TRBJ2-7; D is perhaps TRBD2 (5 bases). Between the trimmed V and J ends, which lost 0 bases and 7 bases, there was a span of 17 bases. There are 15 residues in the CDR3. Germline V gene sequence: CDR1 SGHRS, CDR2 YFSETQ. The CDR3 DNA reads TGCGCCAGCAGCTTGGAGGTTGGGAGTCCTCTGGAGCAGTACTTC. This codes for CASSLEVGSPLEQYF.

DNA for the CDR3: TGTGCCAGCAGCCCCGGGACTAGAAACATTCAGTACTTC. Translated, it gives CASSPGTRNIQYF. This sequence joins TRBV7-2 and TRBJ2-4; the match to TRBD2 covers 8 bases. The germline CDR1 and CDR2 sequences are SGHTA and FQGNSA. Trimming removed 5 bases from V and 6 bases from J; junction bases left unmatched: 3. The CDR3 totals 13 residues.

The chain links TRBV7-9 to TRBJ2-3; D is unresolved. CDR1 is SEHNR and CDR2 is FQNEAQ in the germline V gene (reference sequence). CDR3 size: 13 residues. V lost 1 base, J lost 4 bases, and 6 bases lay in between. CDR3 sequence: CASSLVPSDTQYF. As DNA, the CDR3 is TGTGCCAGCAGCTTAGTCCCCTCAGATACGCAGTATTTT.

The rearrangement joins TRBV5-4 to TRBJ2-7; D is perhaps TRBD1 (6 bases). V was shortened by 2 bases and J by 4 bases, with 10 bases between the two germline ends. The CDR3 extends over 13 amino acids. Germline-derived CDR1 and CDR2 are SGHNT and YYREEE (reference sequence). The CDR3 DNA reads as TGTGCCAGCAGCTTACAGGGCTGGTACGAGCAGTACTTC. This gives the protein CASSLQGWYEQYF.

The V and J genes are TRBV6-5 and TRBJ2-7, with D perhaps matching TRBD1 (5 bases). The germline V gene encodes CDR1 MNHEY and CDR2 SVGAGI. This CDR3 spans 14 amino acids. V shed 0 bases and J shed 2 bases, with 8 bases lying between them. Here the CDR3 DNA reads TGTGCCAGCAGTTACTCGGTCAGGGCCTACGAGCAGTACTTC. It encodes CASSYSVRAYEQYF.